This T cell receptor (beta chain) originates from a study of blood T cells in healthy people across ages. Regarding the study as a whole: Naive CD4+ cell counts and diversity both ran higher in long-lived than in aged donors.

This clonotype was counted ten times or more. The target antigen is unknown. CDR3 length: 12 amino acids. V shed 11 bases and J shed 3 bases, with 14 bases lying between them. With a J-beta primer mix and a sample-barcoded 5' primer, a second PCR ran about 6 to 11 cycles. TCRdb re-analysed the 5' RACE reads in MiXCR, keeping a single row per CDR3 protein. This sample has 650,000 to 800,000 distinct CDR3 sequences, with around 52% found just once. The clonotype originates from a woman over 75 in good health. The sequenced material came from blood. V and J are TRBV12-3 or TRBV12-4 and TRBJ2-7; TRBD1 or TRBD2 may be the D gene (5 bases each). The DNA of the CDR3 is TGTGCCTCCGGGACGGAAAACTACGAGCAGTACTTC. Encoded protein: CASGTENYEQYF.